The present entry profiles one TCR beta chain with its context. Its matching antigen is unknown. This record comes from a study of radiotherapy plus CTLA-4 blockade in lung cancer. Findings and limits, study-wide: Tumor-origin TCR clones grew in blood after radiotherapy plus ipilimumab.

Data came from immunoSEQ multiplex PCR; TCRdb stores just in-frame clones and leaves some out. The table has about 45,000 clones, 60% to 80% seen once. Germline V CDR1 and CDR2: PRHDT, FYEKMQ (reference sequence). V shed 5 bases, J shed 3 bases, and the junction held 7 bases outside the gene matches. CDR3 size: 15 residues. Sample: peripheral blood, taken from a patient treated with radiotherapy plus ipilimumab. V gene TRBV13 combines with J gene TRBJ1-5; 7 nucleotides match TRBD1. This receptor was obtained from a human donor with non-small cell lung cancer who had stable disease on radiotherapy plus ipilimumab. CDR3 DNA sequence: TGTGCCAGCAGCGAAGGAAGGGGGCACAATCAGCCCCAGCATTTT. The encoded protein is CASSEGRGHNQPQHF.